A selection of T cell receptor beta chains follows, all from one sample in a study of shared clonotypes between healthy human individuals. Sequencing used immunoSEQ multiplex PCR; TCRdb keeps in-frame clones, though not all of them. Of around 940,000 clones in the sample, 76% are singletons; the top ten hold over 1.3%. The specimen was memory CD4+ T cells sorted from blood. The receptors derive from a man between 18 and 35 years old in good health. The CDR3 runs from the conserved cysteine through the conserved F or W. Fields, in order: D gene, V gene, J gene, clone size, CDR3 protein, CDR3 DNA. D genes are given only for firm matches. Rows give clone size only sometimes, using once, few, many, or a class for an expanded clone.

D: -; V: TRBV28; J: TRBJ1-4; size: -; CDR3: CASSSRGKFGASANEKLFF; DNA: TGTGCCAGCAGTTCGAGGGGCAAATTTGGGGCCTCGGCTAATGAAAAACTGTTTTTT
D: -; V: TRBV25-1; J: TRBJ2-5; size: -; CDR3: CASSATGALETQYF; DNA: TGTGCCAGCAGTGCAACAGGAGCACTGGAGACCCAGTACTTC
D: -; V: TRBV30; J: TRBJ2-5; size: many; CDR3: CAWSGPRGETQYF; DNA: TGTGCCTGGAGTGGCCCTAGGGGGGAGACCCAGTACTTC
D: -; V: TRBV27; J: TRBJ1-1; size: few; CDR3: CASSLDRLNTEAFF; DNA: TGTGCCAGCAGTCTTGACAGGTTGAACACTGAAGCTTTCTTT
D: TRBD2; V: TRBV13; J: TRBJ2-5; size: once; CDR3: CASSSSRWTSGREETQYF; DNA: TGTGCCAGCAGCTCTTCCCGTTGGACTAGCGGGAGGGAAGAGACCCAGTACTTC
D: TRBD1; V: TRBV5-1; J: TRBJ2-7; size: -; CDR3: CASSSDRGRQYF; DNA: TGCGCCAGCAGCTCGGACAGGGGCAGGCAGTACTTC
D: -; V: TRBV11-3; J: TRBJ2-1; size: -; CDR3: CASSRTSPNEQFF; DNA: TGTGCCAGCAGCCGAACTAGTCCCAATGAGCAGTTCTTC
D: -; V: TRBV11-3; J: TRBJ2-5; size: -; CDR3: CASSQDGAQTQYF; DNA: TGTGCCAGCAGCCAGGACGGCGCACAGACCCAGTACTTC
D: -; V: TRBV6-6; J: TRBJ1-2; size: -; CDR3: CASRAWTANRPVGYTF; DNA: TGTGCCAGCAGGGCTTGGACAGCTAACCGCCCTGTCGGCTACACCTTC
D: -; V: TRBV4-1; J: TRBJ1-2; size: -; CDR3: CASSPDPPWGASYGYTF; DNA: TGCGCCAGCAGCCCCGATCCCCCTTGGGGGGCGAGCTATGGCTACACCTTC
D: TRBD1; V: TRBV6-6; J: TRBJ1-5; size: few; CDR3: CASSTTGVNQPQHF; DNA: TGTGCCAGCAGTACCACAGGGGTAAATCAGCCCCAGCATTTT
D: -; V: TRBV10-1; J: TRBJ1-1; size: few; CDR3: CASSPTRGETEAFF; DNA: TGCGCCAGCAGCCCAACTCGGGGAGAGACTGAAGCTTTCTTT
D: -; V: TRBV7-9; J: TRBJ2-3; size: once; CDR3: CASSLLDTQYF; DNA: TGTGCCAGCAGCTTACTGGATACGCAGTATTTT
D: -; V: TRBV5-1; J: TRBJ2-3; size: -; CDR3: CASRKPVADTQYF; DNA: TGCGCCAGCAGAAAGCCAGTCGCAGATACGCAGTATTTT
D: -; V: TRBV6-1; J: TRBJ2-2; size: -; CDR3: CASSKDRPNTGELFF; DNA: TGTGCCAGCAGTAAAGACCGTCCGAACACCGGGGAGCTGTTTTTT
D: TRBD2; V: TRBV6-5; J: TRBJ2-1; size: -; CDR3: CASSYLTSGGYNEQFF; DNA: TGTGCCAGCAGTTACCTGACTAGCGGGGGGTACAATGAGCAGTTCTTC
D: -; V: TRBV27; J: TRBJ1-6; size: -; CDR3: CASSLSGSNSPLHF; DNA: TGTGCCAGCAGTTTATCGGGGAGTAATTCACCCCTCCACTTT
D: -; V: TRBV19; J: TRBJ1-6; size: -; CDR3: CASQIAQGIGSPLHF; DNA: TGTGCCAGTCAAATCGCGCAGGGGATAGGTTCACCCCTCCACTTT
D: -; V: TRBV30; J: TRBJ2-3; size: -; CDR3: CAWSGGQSGGPDTQYF; DNA: TGTGCCTGGAGTGGAGGACAGTCCGGGGGTCCAGATACGCAGTATTTT
D: -; V: TRBV21-1; J: TRBJ2-7; size: many; CDR3: CASSKLAGSHSYEQYF; DNA: TGTGCCAGCAGCAAGCTAGCGGGGTCACACTCCTACGAGCAGTACTTC
D: -; V: TRBV6-5; J: TRBJ2-7; size: -; CDR3: CASRPGDGIYEQYF; DNA: TGTGCCAGCAGACCGGGAGACGGGATCTACGAGCAGTACTTC
D: -; V: TRBV18; J: TRBJ2-7; size: -; CDR3: CASSPPGPSYEQYF; DNA: TGTGCCAGCTCACCCCCTGGACCTTCCTACGAGCAGTACTTC
D: TRBD1; V: TRBV9; J: TRBJ2-1; size: -; CDR3: CASSPPGTGIYNEQFF; DNA: TGTGCCAGCAGCCCCCCCGGGACAGGGATTTACAATGAGCAGTTCTTC
D: -; V: TRBV5-1; J: TRBJ2-3; size: -; CDR3: CASSLNGGASDTQYF; DNA: TGCGCCAGCAGCCTAAACGGGGGCGCCTCAGATACGCAGTATTTT
D: -; V: TRBV6-6; J: TRBJ2-3; size: -; CDR3: CASLVAADTQYF; DNA: TGTGCCAGCTTGGTGGCGGCGGATACGCAGTATTTT
D: TRBD1; V: TRBV9; J: TRBJ1-4; size: -; CDR3: CASSTQGVGEKLFF; DNA: TGTGCCAGCAGCACTCAGGGGGTAGGGGAAAAACTGTTTTTT
D: -; V: TRBV5-5; J: TRBJ1-2; size: -; CDR3: CASSLATGQGYGYTF; DNA: TGTGCCAGCAGCTTGGCCACAGGTCAAGGCTATGGCTACACCTTC
D: TRBD1; V: TRBV12-5; J: TRBJ2-2; size: -; CDR3: CASGLTTGANGELFF; DNA: TGTGCTAGTGGTTTGACGACAGGGGCTAACGGGGAGCTGTTTTTT
D: -; V: TRBV5-1; J: TRBJ2-3; size: once; CDR3: CASSLSGLTDTQYF; DNA: TGCGCCAGCAGCTTAAGCGGGCTCACAGATACGCAGTATTTT
D: -; V: TRBV19; J: TRBJ1-3; size: once; CDR3: CASSSGVGVGGNTIYF; DNA: TGTGCCAGTAGTTCGGGGGTTGGAGTTGGTGGAAACACCATATATTTT
D: -; V: TRBV27; J: TRBJ2-2; size: many; CDR3: CASTFPKVSDVRTGELFF; DNA: TGTGCCAGCACCTTTCCTAAGGTCTCGGACGTACGGACCGGGGAGCTGTTTTTT
D: -; V: TRBV6-1; J: TRBJ2-7; size: -; CDR3: CASSERAVKYEQYF; DNA: TGTGCCAGCAGTGAAAGGGCGGTAAAGTACGAGCAGTACTTC
D: TRBD1; V: TRBV7-9; J: TRBJ2-5; size: -; CDR3: CASSSGQGTQYF; DNA: TGTGCCAGCAGCTCCGGACAGGGTACCCAGTACTTC
D: -; V: TRBV21-1; J: TRBJ2-5; size: -; CDR3: CASSKGQGETQYF; DNA: TGTGCCAGCAGCAAAGGGCAGGGAGAGACCCAGTACTTC
D: -; V: TRBV19; J: TRBJ2-2; size: -; CDR3: CASSIRGATGELFF; DNA: TGTGCCAGTAGTATAAGAGGCGCCACCGGGGAGCTGTTTTTT
D: -; V: TRBV5-1; J: TRBJ2-7; size: -; CDR3: CASSGGTAWEGQYF; DNA: TGCGCCAGCAGCGGCGGGACAGCATGGGAAGGGCAGTACTTC
D: TRBD1; V: TRBV19; J: TRBJ1-5; size: -; CDR3: CASSAGQGTGLPQHF; DNA: TGTGCCAGTAGTGCGGGACAGGGGACGGGATTGCCCCAGCATTTT
D: -; V: TRBV4-1; J: TRBJ2-2; size: -; CDR3: CASSQDFPRAAGPGELFF; DNA: TGCGCCAGCAGCCAAGATTTCCCCCGGGCCGCGGGACCCGGGGAGCTGTTTTTT
D: -; V: TRBV7-6; J: TRBJ2-5; size: -; CDR3: CASSPTPPGGPETQYF; DNA: TGTGCCAGCAGCCCAACCCCCCCAGGAGGGCCAGAGACCCAGTACTTC
D: -; V: TRBV4-2; J: TRBJ1-5; size: -; CDR3: CARWRGRCRNQPQHF; DNA: TGTGCCAGATGGAGGGGGAGGTGTCGCAATCAGCCCCAGCATTTT
D: -; V: TRBV11-1; J: TRBJ2-5; size: -; CDR3: CASSLVGVSGTQYF; DNA: TGTGCCAGCAGCTTAGTTGGGGTCAGTGGGACCCAGTACTTC
D: TRBD1; V: TRBV6-6; J: TRBJ1-6; size: few; CDR3: CASSDRGSPPLHF; DNA: TGTGCCAGCAGTGACAGGGGATCCCCACCCCTCCACTTT
D: TRBD2; V: TRBV29-1; J: TRBJ2-1; size: -; CDR3: CSVATSGRALGLHEQFF; DNA: TGCAGCGTTGCTACTAGCGGGAGGGCCCTTGGTCTACATGAGCAGTTCTTC
D: TRBD1; V: TRBV6-1; J: TRBJ1-2; size: many; CDR3: CASSDPGGSNYGYTF; DNA: TGTGCCAGCAGTGACCCAGGGGGATCTAACTATGGCTACACCTTC
D: -; V: TRBV6-1; J: TRBJ2-1; size: -; CDR3: CASRMGAGRNEQFF; DNA: TGTGCCAGCAGGATGGGCGCGGGGCGCAATGAGCAGTTCTTC
D: -; V: TRBV5-1; J: TRBJ2-7; size: -; CDR3: CASSLPGTYEQYF; DNA: TGCGCCAGCAGCTTGCCGGGAACCTACGAGCAGTACTTC
D: -; V: TRBV6-1; J: TRBJ2-2; size: -; CDR3: CASSYQQNTGELFF; DNA: TGTGCCAGCAGTTATCAGCAGAACACCGGGGAGCTGTTTTTT
D: TRBD2; V: TRBV2; J: TRBJ2-3; size: -; CDR3: CASSATSGSGDTQYF; DNA: TGTGCCAGCAGTGCGACTAGCGGGAGTGGTGATACGCAGTATTTT
D: TRBD1; V: TRBV5-1; J: TRBJ1-6; size: -; CDR3: CASRQQTQGRNSPLHF; DNA: TGCGCCAGCAGACAACAAACACAGGGGCGCAATTCACCCCTCCACTTT
D: -; V: TRBV5-6; J: TRBJ2-2; size: -; CDR3: CASSLAGNTGELFF; DNA: TGTGCCAGCAGCTTGGCAGGAAACACCGGGGAGCTGTTTTTT
D: -; V: TRBV21-1; J: TRBJ1-5; size: -; CDR3: CASRLTGGRDQPQHF; DNA: TGTGCCAGCAGGCTCACAGGGGGTAGGGATCAGCCCCAGCATTTT
D: TRBD1; V: TRBV19; J: TRBJ2-7; size: -; CDR3: CASTPGTGYYEQYF; DNA: TGTGCCAGTACCCCCGGGACAGGGTACTACGAGCAGTACTTC